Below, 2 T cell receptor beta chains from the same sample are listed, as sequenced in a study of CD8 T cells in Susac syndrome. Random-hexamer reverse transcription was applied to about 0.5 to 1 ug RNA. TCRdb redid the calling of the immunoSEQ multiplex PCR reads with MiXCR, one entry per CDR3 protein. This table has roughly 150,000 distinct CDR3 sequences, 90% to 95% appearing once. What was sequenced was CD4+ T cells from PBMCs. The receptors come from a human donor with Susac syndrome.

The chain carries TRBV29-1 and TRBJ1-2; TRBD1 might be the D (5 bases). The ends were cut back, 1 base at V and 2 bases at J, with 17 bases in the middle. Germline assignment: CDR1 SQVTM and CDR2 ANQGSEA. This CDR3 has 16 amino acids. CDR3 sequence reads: CSVEGRGQGRNYGYTF. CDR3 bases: TGCAGCGTTGAAGGGCGAGGGCAGGGAAGGAACTATGGCTACACCTTC.

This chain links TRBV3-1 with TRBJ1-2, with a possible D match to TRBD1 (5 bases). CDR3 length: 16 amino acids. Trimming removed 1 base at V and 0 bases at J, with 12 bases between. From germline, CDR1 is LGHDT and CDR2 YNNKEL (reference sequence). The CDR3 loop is CASSQAGRESNYGYTF. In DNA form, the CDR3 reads TGTGCCAGCAGCCAAGCGGGCAGGGAATCTAACTATGGCTACACCTTC.